This T cell receptor (beta chain) was identified in a study of OX40 agonist ivuxolimab in advanced cancers. The wider study: The mean age was roughly 60 years, ranging from about 23 to 85, with 80% to 85% of participants male.

The V end lost 5 bases, the J end lost 1 base, and 11 bases lay between the germline ends. There are 14 residues in the CDR3. The germline gives CDR1 SNHLY, CDR2 FYNNEI. Sequencing was performed with immunoSEQ multiplex PCR; in TCRdb, only in-frame clones are kept and a portion is missing. Of under 85,000 clones listed, about 86% are singletons. Study-wide points: The authors also found low normalized T-cell clonal expansion in some nonresponders. At 0.1 to 3.0 mg/kg and by week 6, clonal expansion occurred in CD4+ and CD8+ blood T cells. Determination of antigen specificity was not performed for the expanded peripheral T cells.

Worth noting for this clone: Antigen specificity is unknown.

The input for sequencing was CD4+ or CD8+ T cells sorted from blood, taken in a trial of the OX40 agonist ivuxolimab. This TCR derives from an adult with an advanced solid tumor such as melanoma, head and neck, liver or kidney cancer. The V call is TRBV2, the J call TRBJ1-2; D remains ambiguous. CDR3 in DNA: TGTGCCAGCAGTCCGCGAACAGTTAACTATGGCTACACCTTC. The encoded protein is CASSPRTVNYGYTF.